The T cell receptor (beta chain) under discussion was sequenced for a study of blood T cell repertoires in COVID-19 (dated by TCRdb to 2020 to 2022). Study-wide context: The collaborator samples originated in the United States, Italy and Spain and spanned the acute and convalescent phases of COVID-19. A freely available public database, intended as a resource for researchers studying the immune response to SARS-CoV-2, is where the repertoires were released. The samples were drawn from the first 160 participants of the ongoing ImmuneRACE study and from 950 to 1,500 subjects provided by 6 global collaborators. Deeply sampled blood TCRbeta repertoires from subjects exposed to, actively infected with, or recovered from COVID-19 were included in the dataset. Nearly every sample came with metadata listing a de-identified subject ID, COVID-19 status, age in years and sex. The material from the prospective study consisted of cDNA or gDNA derived from T cells, B-cell-depleted T cells, or PBMCs. HLA class I and class II types, where available, came from metadata supplied by the sample provider rather than from assay-based typing.

Study-wide conclusions, independent of this receptor: The quantity of clinical and demographic metadata differed by source and by participant and was supplied without curation.

From the germline V gene (reference sequence), CDR1 is GTSNPN and CDR2 is SVGIG. Spanning cysteine to phenylalanine, the CDR3 consists of 14 amino acids. Only the CDR3 portion is preserved as DNA: 42 bases, with reading frame beginning at the first base. A distance of 17 bases separates the germline ends of V and J, which lose 2 bases and 7 bases respectively. One collaborating source in Seattle enrolled patients during active infection and followed them longitudinally through the course of disease. Whole blood was collected in K2EDTA tubes by collaborating institutions according to the institutions' own protocols. For TCRbeta analysis, collaborator samples were shipped as frozen whole blood, as isolated PBMCs, or as DNA extracted from either sample type. Concerning this clone itself: What antigen it recognizes has not been identified. Nothing much larger sits one base from this clone, and base qualities are not available.

TCRbeta CDR3 regions were amplified from genomic DNA by means of the immunoSEQ Assay, a bias-controlled multiplex PCR. As for the original processing: The number of nucleated cells in each sample was estimated from the amplification of reference gene primers within the assay. To quantify the absolute abundance of each unique TCRbeta CDR3 rearrangement, sequence reads were collapsed and filtered. Productive Simpson clonality was computed per sample as the square root of Simpson's diversity index over productive rearrangements. TCRdb obtained this table from immuneACCESS and retained in-frame rearrangements with V and J assigned. These tables miss some clones; where compared with another copy, unresolved V genes account for less than half of the shortfall, and the remainder is unexplained. For V, J and clone size, that table is used; D and trimming come from the DNA. Counted in this sample were a few hundred thousand clones; 70% to 90% of them appeared once. Jointly, the top ten make up approximately 6% of the sample.

Specimen: peripheral blood. The chain joins TRBV30 to TRBJ2-5; D gene: possibly TRBD1, on 6 matching bases. The clonotype comes from a woman in her forties or fifties with COVID-19, enrolled during active disease. The CDR3 protein: CAWSPWTRGTTQYF. The DNA is as follows: TGTGCCTGGAGTCCTTGGACAAGGGGGACGACCCAGTACTTC. When the CDR3 is completed using the reference TRBV30 and TRBJ2-5 genes on either side, the full variable domain is SQTIHQWPATLVQPVGSPLSLECTVEGTSNPNLYWYRQAAGRGLQLLFYSVGIGQISSEVPQNLSASRPQDRQFILSSKKLLLSDSGFYLCAWSPWTRGTTQYFGPGTRLLVL.